The 23 T cell receptor beta chains given below trace back to one sample, sequenced in a study of tumor-infiltrating lymphocytes in primary liver carcinoma. The tissue used was unsorted bulk material of roughly 17-34 mg. RNA and DNA were co-extracted from it with the AllPrep DNA/RNA mini kit. The investigators made TCR beta cDNA from about 510 ng total RNA, using a constant-region primer. Amplification in three nested multiplex PCR rounds with slightly modified ARM-PCR gave rise to TCR beta libraries. The two initial PCR rounds, 9 to 11 cycles each, used TRBV1-TRBV30 forward and C-beta reverse primers. A single record per CDR3 protein comes from TCRdb applying MiXCR to the multiplex PCR reads. Among around 80,000 distinct CDR3 sequences listed, around 66% were seen once. Material for sequencing was tumor-adjacent normal liver tissue. The origin of the receptors is a man aged 40-49 years with primary liver carcinoma and hepatitis B virus infection.

A word on this clonotype: A read error may produce the germline difference seen at one junction end. The rearrangement joins TRBV10-3 to TRBJ2-7; TRBD1 aligns across 9 bases. Germline CDR1 reads ENHRY; CDR2 reads SYGVKD. The CDR3 is 19 residues long. The CDR3 protein is CAASESRNRGPGAPYEQYF. DNA for the CDR3: TGTGCCGCCAGTGAGTCAAGGAACAGGGGGCCAGGGGCCCCCTACGAACAGTACTTC.

This clonotype turned up a few times. This sequence joins TRBV21-1 and TRBJ2-1. TRBV21-1 corresponds to a pseudogene. The CDR3 has 15 amino acids. CDR3: CAGSNDPRANNEQFF. The CDR3 coding sequence is TGTGCCGGCAGCAATGATCCTAGGGCCAACAATGAGCAGTTCTTC.

Note on this clonotype: Mismatch with germline at one junction end may stem from a read error. The chain couples TRBV4-1 to TRBJ2-7; 7 positions match TRBD2. The germline V gene encodes CDR1 MGHRA and CDR2 YSYEKL. CDR3 length equals 16 residues. The CDR3 nucleotides read TGCGCCAGCAGTCAAGAACCAGCGGGACGGGGCTACGAGCAGTACTTC. It is translated as CASSQEPAGRGYEQYF.

A note on this clonotype: An end of the junction differs from the germline gene, which may be a read error. The V call is TRBV10-3, the J call TRBJ2-7, with D perhaps TRBD1 (5 bases). The CDR3 is made up of 12 amino acids. Looked up from germline, CDR1 is ENHRY and CDR2 is SYGVKD. In nucleotides, the CDR3 is TGTACCATCAGTGGAGCAGGGCAAGAGCAGTACTTC. Residues: CTISGAGQEQYF.

J is TRBJ1-1 and V is TRBV2; a possible D gene is TRBD1 (5 bases). Per the germline V gene, CDR1 is SNHLY and CDR2 is FYNNEI. CDR3 length: 14 amino acids. With 6 bases removed from V and 3 bases from J, the gap between germline ends came to 14 bases. Here the CDR3 reads CASRVRGADTEAFF. The CDR3 DNA reads as TGTGCCAGCAGGGTAAGGGGCGCGGACACTGAAGCTTTCTTT. Together with reference TRBV2 and TRBJ1-1, the CDR3 gives the full variable domain: EPEVTQTPSHQVTQMGQEVILRCVPISNHLYFYWYRQILGQKVEFLVSFYNNEISEKSEIFDDQFSVERPDGSNFTLKIRSTKLEDSAMYFCASRVRGADTEAFFGQGTRLTVV.

In the case of this clonotype: As the CDR3 is not closed by the conserved phenylalanine or tryptophan, this likely results from a read error. The genes are TRBV6-5 and TRBJ2-7; 7 bases align to TRBD1. The CDR3 is 16 amino acids. Germline lookup yields CDR1 MNHEY and CDR2 SVGAGI. CDR3 DNA: TGTACCAGCAGGCCCGGACAGGCAGCATCCTTTTACGAGCAGTACCCC. Residues: CTSRPGQAASFYEQYP.

Remarks on this clonotype: Given a much more abundant clone one base away, this may be a read error. The rearrangement joins TRBV7-9 to TRBJ2-7; D is possibly TRBD2 (5 bases). Looked up from germline, CDR1 is SEHNR and CDR2 is FQNEAQ (reference sequence). CDR3 length equals 17 residues. The CDR3 loop reads CASSLGTPGKPPYDQYF. The CDR3 region has the DNA TGTGCCAGCAGCTTAGGAACCCCCGGGAAACCACCCTACGATCAGTACTTC.

This clonotype was detected once. A much bigger clone sits one base away, suggesting this may be a read error. V is TRBV5-6 and J is TRBJ2-7; 8 bases fit TRBD2. The CDR3 loop spans 15 amino acids. V lost 6 bases to trimming and J lost 3 bases; unmatched junction nucleotides: 11. Germline CDR1 SGHDT, CDR2 YYEEEE. CDR3 DNA: TGTGCCAGCACCTGGCCCGGGACTAGGGACTACGAGCAGTACTTC. Its protein is CASTWPGTRDYEQYF.

In its sample, this clonotype was seen a few times. CDR3 region: CASSLGDRPFYGYTF. The CDR3 nucleotides read TGTGCCAGCAGTTTAGGGGACAGGCCCTTCTATGGCTACACCTTC. J is TRBJ1-2 and V is TRBV12-3 or TRBV12-4; TRBD1 matches at 8 bases. The CDR3 is 15 residues long. Trimming cost V 1 base and J 4 bases; bases outside gene matches: 5.

The chain is built from TRBV29-1 and TRBJ1-1; D remains ambiguous. Germline values: CDR1 SQVTM, CDR2 ANQGSEA. Between the trimmed V and J ends, which lost 4 bases and 0 bases, there was a span of 15 bases. This CDR3 is 15 amino acids long. The DNA for the CDR3 is TGCAGCGTTGGAATTTCAGGTTTCATGAACACTGAAGCTTTCTTT. It codes for CSVGISGFMNTEAFF.

Regarding this clonotype: Mismatch with germline at one junction end may stem from a read error. V gene TRBV7-8 combines with J gene TRBJ2-1; possible D gene TRBD2, 5 bases. The germline CDR1 and CDR2 sequences are SGHVS and FQNEAQ. This CDR3 comprises 18 residues. CDR3 bases: TGTACCAGCAGCCCGCTTGGAGGCTCAGCTGTCCCCTACAATGAGCAGTTCTTC. The encoded protein is CTSSPLGGSAVPYNEQFF.

This clonotype was seen only once. The V and J genes are TRBV6-1 and TRBJ2-5; 8 positions match TRBD1. The CDR3 length is 13 residues. Germline CDR1 MNHNS, CDR2 SASEGT. V shed 9 bases, J shed 5 bases, and the junction held 8 bases outside the gene matches. CDR3 sequence (DNA): TGTGCCAGTGGCGGCAGGGGGCGTGAGACCCAGTACTTC. Encoded protein: CASGGRGRETQYF.

With respect to this clonotype: Its ends do not fully match the called genes, so a read error is possible. The V and J genes are TRBV5-4 and TRBJ2-1, with D possibly TRBD2 on 5 matching bases. The CDR3 sequence is 17 residues long. The V gene's germline CDR1 is SGHNT and CDR2 YYREEE (reference sequence). CDR3 protein: CATSSGEGSPIYNEQSF. CDR3 nucleotide sequence: TGTGCCACCAGCTCGGGCGAGGGTTCGCCCATCTACAATGAGCAGTCCTTC.

V usage is TRBV6-2 or TRBV6-3 and J usage is TRBJ2-2; TRBD1 is a possible D gene (5 bases). The CDR3 is 13 residues long. The germline V gene has CDR1 MNHEY and CDR2 SVGEGT. V shed 5 bases and J shed 8 bases, with 12 bases lying between them. The CDR3 DNA reads TGTGCCAGCAGTCCGCAGGGCAGTGGGGAGCTGTTTTTT. This gives the protein CASSPQGSGELFF.

About this clonotype: A clone one base away is much larger, so this may be a read error. The chain recombines TRBV19 with TRBJ1-5, with unresolved D. The CDR3 loop spans 14 amino acids. Trimming shortened V by 5 bases and J by 6 bases, and 14 bases separated the two germline ends. Looked up from germline, CDR1 is LNHDA and CDR2 is SQIVND (reference sequence). For the CDR3, the DNA is TGTGCCAGTAGTCCCGACGGCGGCATTCAGCCCCAGCATTTT. Translation gives CASSPDGGIQPQHF.

V gene TRBV11-2 combines with J gene TRBJ2-3, with TRBD2 identical over 11 bases. This CDR3 has 15 residues. Germline V CDR1 and CDR2: SGHAT, FQNNGV. The V segment lost 5 bases and the J segment 4 bases; nucleotides outside the gene matches: 5. The CDR3 sequence is CASSPGLAGPDTQYF. The CDR3 DNA is TGTGCCAGCAGCCCTGGACTAGCGGGCCCAGATACGCAGTATTTT.

Of note for this clonotype: A read error may account for a junction end that differs from germline. This chain links TRBV29-1 with TRBJ2-5; D is unresolved. Germline V lookup: CDR1 SQVTM, CDR2 ANQGSEA. The CDR3 extends over 13 amino acids. The CDR3 here is CSIELSVLETQYF. In DNA form, the CDR3 reads TGCAGCATTGAACTGTCAGTACTAGAGACCCAGTACTTC.

On this clonotype itself: A junction end diverges from the germline sequence, so it may reflect a read error. This rearrangement joins TRBV11-3 to TRBJ2-2, with D uncertain. The CDR3 spans 14 residues. Germline V gene sequence: CDR1 SGHNT, CDR2 YENEEA. The DNA of the CDR3 is TGTGCCAGTACCTTAGGTGGGAACACCAGGGAGCTGTTTTTT. Its translation is CASTLGGNTRELFF. The whole variable domain, filled in from reference TRBV11-3 and TRBJ2-2, reads EAGVVQSPRYKIIEKKQPVAFWCNPISGHNTLYWYLQNLGQGPELLIRYENEEAVDDSQLPKDRFSAERLKGVDSTLKIQPAELGDSAVYLCASTLGGNTRELFFGEGSRLTVL.

Worth noting for this clonotype: A much larger clone lies one base from this, so it may be a read error. The chain has TRBV25-1 and TRBJ1-3; D is ambiguous. This CDR3 comprises 13 residues. V lost 10 bases, J lost 0 bases, and 10 bases lay in between. The germline V gene has CDR1 MGHDK and CDR2 SYGVNS. The CDR3 is CANEAYSGNTIYF. The CDR3 DNA sequence: TGTGCCAACGAGGCGTACTCTGGAAACACCATATATTTT.

Note on this clonotype: Being one base from a much bigger clone, this may be a read error. The chain employs TRBV6-1 and TRBJ1-1; TRBD1 agrees at 8 bases. Germline lookup yields CDR1 MNHNS and CDR2 SASEGT. This CDR3 has 15 amino acids. V gave up 5 bases and J gave up 8 bases; unmatched junction bases: 13. The CDR3 here is CASSLAGGGGREAFF. The CDR3 nucleotides are TGTGCCAGCAGTCTCGCAGGGGGCGGAGGACGAGAAGCTTTCTTT.

The rearrangement links TRBV21-1 to TRBJ2-1; TRBD2, as called in the table, went unchecked against the DNA. TRBV21-1 counts as a pseudogene. CDR3 length equals 18 residues. CDR3 in DNA: TGTGCCAGGAGCAACACCGGGCTAGCGGGGCTCTCCTACAATGAGCAGTTCTTC. It encodes CARSNTGLAGLSYNEQFF.

Regarding this clonotype: One end of the junction varies from germline; a read error may be responsible. The chain recombines TRBV4-1 with TRBJ2-1; 7 nucleotides agree with TRBD2. This CDR3 spans 19 amino acids. Germline V gene data show CDR1 as MGHRA and CDR2 as YSYEKL. CDR3 residues: CASSQDRGGRARARNEHFF. CDR3 nucleotides: TGCGCCAGCAGCCAAGACCGAGGAGGGAGGGCCAGGGCCCGCAATGAGCATTTCTTC.

The chain uses TRBV14 and TRBJ2-1; 7 bases fit TRBD1. This CDR3 spans 17 amino acids. The ends lost 0 bases at V and 4 bases at J; junction bases unmatched: 9. CDR1 is SGHDN and CDR2 is FVKESK in the germline V gene. This CDR3 is CASSQEGHGTVYNEQFF. CDR3 nucleotides: TGTGCCAGCAGCCAAGAGGGTCATGGGACAGTGTACAATGAGCAGTTCTTC.